The sequence of this T cell receptor beta chain was determined in a study of OX40 agonist ivuxolimab in advanced cancers. Sequencing used immunoSEQ multiplex PCR; TCRdb keeps in-frame clones, though not all of them. The data contain around 70,000 clones, roughly 84% of them seen just once; the ten biggest clones take up over 0.95%. Sample: CD4+ or CD8+ T cells sorted from blood, taken in a trial of the OX40 agonist ivuxolimab. The clonotype comes from an adult with an advanced solid tumor such as melanoma, head and neck, liver or kidney cancer.

Here the CDR3 DNA reads TGTGCCAGCAAGGAAGGACCCCAACTTTACAATGAGCAGTTCTTC. It codes for CASKEGPQLYNEQFF. V gene TRBV6-1 combines with J gene TRBJ2-1; D is unclear. Germline V CDR1 and CDR2: MNHNS, SASEGT. This CDR3 region has 15 residues. With 7 bases removed from V and 4 bases from J, the gap between germline ends came to 17 bases.